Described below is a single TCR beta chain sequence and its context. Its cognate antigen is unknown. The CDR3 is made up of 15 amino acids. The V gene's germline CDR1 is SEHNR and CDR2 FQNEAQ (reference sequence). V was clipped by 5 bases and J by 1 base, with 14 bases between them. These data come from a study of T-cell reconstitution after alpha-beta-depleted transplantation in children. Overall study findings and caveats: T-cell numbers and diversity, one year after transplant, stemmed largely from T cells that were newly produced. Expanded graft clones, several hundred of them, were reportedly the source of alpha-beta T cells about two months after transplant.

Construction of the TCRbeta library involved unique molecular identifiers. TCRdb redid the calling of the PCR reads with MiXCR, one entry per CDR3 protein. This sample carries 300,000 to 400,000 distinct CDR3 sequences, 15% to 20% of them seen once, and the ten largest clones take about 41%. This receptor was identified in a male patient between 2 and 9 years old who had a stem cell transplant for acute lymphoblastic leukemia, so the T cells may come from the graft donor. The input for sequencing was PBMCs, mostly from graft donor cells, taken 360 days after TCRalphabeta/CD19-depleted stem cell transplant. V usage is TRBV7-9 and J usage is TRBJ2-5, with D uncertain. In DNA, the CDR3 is TGTGCCAGCAGCCGAATACCCTCCCTCCAAGAGACCCAGTACTTC. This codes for CASSRIPSLQETQYF.